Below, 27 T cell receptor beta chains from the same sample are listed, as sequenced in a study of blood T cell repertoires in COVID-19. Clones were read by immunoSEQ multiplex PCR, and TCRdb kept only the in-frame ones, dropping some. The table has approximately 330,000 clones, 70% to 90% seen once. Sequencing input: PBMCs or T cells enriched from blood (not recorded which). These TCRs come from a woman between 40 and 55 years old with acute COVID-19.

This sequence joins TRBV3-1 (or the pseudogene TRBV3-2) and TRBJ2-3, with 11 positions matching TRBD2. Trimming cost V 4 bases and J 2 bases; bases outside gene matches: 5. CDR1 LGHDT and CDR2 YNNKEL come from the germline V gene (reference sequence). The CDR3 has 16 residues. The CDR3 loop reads CASSPLAGGLTDTQYF. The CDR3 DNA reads TGTGCCAGCAGCCCCCTAGCGGGGGGCCTCACAGATACGCAGTATTTT.

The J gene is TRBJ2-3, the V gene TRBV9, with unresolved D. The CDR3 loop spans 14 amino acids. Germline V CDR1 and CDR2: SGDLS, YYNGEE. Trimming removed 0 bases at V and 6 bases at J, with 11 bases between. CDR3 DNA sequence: TGTGCCAGCAGCGTAGAACTGGGCCGGGATACGCAGTATTTT. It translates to CASSVELGRDTQYF.

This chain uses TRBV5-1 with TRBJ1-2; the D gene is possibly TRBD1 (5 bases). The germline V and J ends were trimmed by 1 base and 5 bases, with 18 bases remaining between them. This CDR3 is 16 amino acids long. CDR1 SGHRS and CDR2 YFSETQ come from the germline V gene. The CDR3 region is CASSLRDTGVDYGYTF. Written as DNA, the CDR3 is TGCGCCAGCAGCTTGAGAGACACGGGGGTTGATTATGGCTACACCTTC.

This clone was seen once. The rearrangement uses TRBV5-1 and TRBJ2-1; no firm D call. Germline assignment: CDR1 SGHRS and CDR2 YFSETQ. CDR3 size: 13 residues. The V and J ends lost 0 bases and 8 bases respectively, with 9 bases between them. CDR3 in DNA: TGCGCCAGCAGCTTGGACAGACGCCATGAGCAGTTCTTC. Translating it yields CASSLDRRHEQFF.

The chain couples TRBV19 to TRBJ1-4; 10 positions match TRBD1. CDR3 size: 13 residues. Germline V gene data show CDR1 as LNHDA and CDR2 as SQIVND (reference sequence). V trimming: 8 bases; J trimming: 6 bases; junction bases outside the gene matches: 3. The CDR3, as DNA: TGTGCCAGTCCCGGGACAGGGGATGAAAAACTGTTTTTT. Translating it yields CASPGTGDEKLFF.

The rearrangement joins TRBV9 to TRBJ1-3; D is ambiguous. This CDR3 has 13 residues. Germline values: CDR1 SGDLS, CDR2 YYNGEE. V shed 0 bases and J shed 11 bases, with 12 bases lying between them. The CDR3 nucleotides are TGTGCCAGCAGCGTAGTTGGGGAGCCTCCCATATATTTT. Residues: CASSVVGEPPIYF.

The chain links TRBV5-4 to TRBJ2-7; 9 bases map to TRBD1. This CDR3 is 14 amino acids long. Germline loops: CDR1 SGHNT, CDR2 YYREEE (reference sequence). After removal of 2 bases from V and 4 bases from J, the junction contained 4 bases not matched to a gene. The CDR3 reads CASSLKTGGYEQYF. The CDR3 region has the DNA TGTGCCAGCAGCTTAAAGACAGGGGGGTACGAGCAGTACTTC.

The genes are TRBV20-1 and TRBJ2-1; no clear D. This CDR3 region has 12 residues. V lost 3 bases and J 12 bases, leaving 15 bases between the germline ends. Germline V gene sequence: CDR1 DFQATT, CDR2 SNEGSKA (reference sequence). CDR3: CSASTTMAGQFF. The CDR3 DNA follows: TGCAGTGCTAGTACTACGATGGCTGGGCAGTTCTTC.

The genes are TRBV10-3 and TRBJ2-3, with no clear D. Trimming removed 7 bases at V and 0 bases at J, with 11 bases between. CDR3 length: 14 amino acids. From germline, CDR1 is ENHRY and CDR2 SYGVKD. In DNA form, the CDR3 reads TGTGCCATCACTGCTGAACTGAGCACAGATACGCAGTATTTT. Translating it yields CAITAELSTDTQYF.

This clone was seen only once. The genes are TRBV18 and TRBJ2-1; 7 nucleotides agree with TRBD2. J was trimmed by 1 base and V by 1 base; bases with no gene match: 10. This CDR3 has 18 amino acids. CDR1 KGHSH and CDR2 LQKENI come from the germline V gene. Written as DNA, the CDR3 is TGTGCCAGCTCACCACTTTATGCGGGAGCGAATTCCTACAATGAGCAGTTCTTC. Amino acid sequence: CASSPLYAGANSYNEQFF.

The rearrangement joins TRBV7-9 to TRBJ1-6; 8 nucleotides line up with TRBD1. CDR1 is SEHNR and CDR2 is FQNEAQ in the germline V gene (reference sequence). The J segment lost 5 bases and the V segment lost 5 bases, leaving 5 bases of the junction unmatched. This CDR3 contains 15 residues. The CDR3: CASSIGQGDNSPLHF. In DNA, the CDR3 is TGTGCCAGCAGCATAGGACAGGGCGATAATTCACCCCTCCACTTT.

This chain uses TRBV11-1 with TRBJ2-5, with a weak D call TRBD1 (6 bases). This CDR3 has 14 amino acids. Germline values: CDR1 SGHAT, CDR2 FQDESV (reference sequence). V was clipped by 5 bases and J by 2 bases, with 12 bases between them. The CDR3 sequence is CASSPGTHQETQYF. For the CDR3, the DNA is TGTGCCAGCAGCCCCGGGACACATCAAGAGACCCAGTACTTC.

CDR3 nucleotide sequence: TGTGCCAGCAGGCTGGGGGGGGAAGCTTTCTTT. Translation gives CASRLGGEAFF. The chain employs TRBV6-5 and TRBJ1-1; D possibly corresponds to TRBD1 (5 bases). Deletions cut 6 bases from V and 8 bases from J, with 10 bases between. The CDR3 is made up of 11 amino acids. The germline CDR1 and CDR2 sequences are MNHEY and SVGAGI.

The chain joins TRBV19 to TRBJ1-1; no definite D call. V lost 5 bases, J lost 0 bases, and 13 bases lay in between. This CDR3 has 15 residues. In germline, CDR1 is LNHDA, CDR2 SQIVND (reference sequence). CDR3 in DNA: TGTGCCAGTAGTCCCTCGGGAGCGTTGAACACTGAAGCTTTCTTT. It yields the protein CASSPSGALNTEAFF.

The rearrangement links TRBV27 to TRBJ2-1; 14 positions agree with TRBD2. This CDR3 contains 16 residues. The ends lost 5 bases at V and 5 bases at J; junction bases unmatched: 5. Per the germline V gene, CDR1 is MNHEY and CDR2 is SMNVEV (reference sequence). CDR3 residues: CASSPGTSGGHNEQFF. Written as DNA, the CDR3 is TGTGCCAGCAGTCCAGGGACTAGCGGGGGCCACAATGAGCAGTTCTTC.

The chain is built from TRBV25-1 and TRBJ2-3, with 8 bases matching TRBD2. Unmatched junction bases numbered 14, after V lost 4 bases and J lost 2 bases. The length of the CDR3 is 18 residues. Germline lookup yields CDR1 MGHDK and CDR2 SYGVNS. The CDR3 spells CASSAAPGLEAITDTQYF. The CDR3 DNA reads TGTGCCAGCAGTGCGGCCCCGGGACTAGAGGCCATCACAGATACGCAGTATTTT. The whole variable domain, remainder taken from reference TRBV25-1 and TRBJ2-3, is EADIYQTPRYLVIGTGKKITLECSQTMGHDKMYWYQQDPGMELHLIHYSYGVNSTEKGDLSSESTVSRIRTEHFPLTLESARPSHTSQYLCASSAAPGLEAITDTQYFGPGTRLTVL.

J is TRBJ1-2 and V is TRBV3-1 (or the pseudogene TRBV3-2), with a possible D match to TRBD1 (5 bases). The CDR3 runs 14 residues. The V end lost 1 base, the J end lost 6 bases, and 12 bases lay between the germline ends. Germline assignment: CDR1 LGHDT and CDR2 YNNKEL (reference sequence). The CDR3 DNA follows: TGTGCCAGCAGCCAAGCGGTGACGGACAATGGCTACACCTTC. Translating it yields CASSQAVTDNGYTF.

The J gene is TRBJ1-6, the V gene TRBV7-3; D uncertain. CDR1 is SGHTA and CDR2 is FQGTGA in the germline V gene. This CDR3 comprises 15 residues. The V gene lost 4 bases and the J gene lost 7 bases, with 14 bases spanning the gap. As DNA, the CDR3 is TGTGCCAGCAGCTCCAGAGGCCTACCCAATTCACCCCTCCACTTT. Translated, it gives CASSSRGLPNSPLHF.

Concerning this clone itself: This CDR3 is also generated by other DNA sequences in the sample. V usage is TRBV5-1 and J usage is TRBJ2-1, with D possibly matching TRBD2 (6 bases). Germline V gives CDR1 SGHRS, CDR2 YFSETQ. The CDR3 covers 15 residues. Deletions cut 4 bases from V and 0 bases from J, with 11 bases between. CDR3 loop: CASSLAGSSYNEQFF. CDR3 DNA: TGCGCCAGCAGCCTCGCCGGGAGCTCCTACAATGAGCAGTTCTTC.

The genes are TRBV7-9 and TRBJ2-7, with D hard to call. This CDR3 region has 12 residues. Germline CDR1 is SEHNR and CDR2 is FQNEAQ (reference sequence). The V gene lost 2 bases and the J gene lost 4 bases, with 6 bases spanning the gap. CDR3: CASSLNRYEQYF. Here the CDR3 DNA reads TGTGCCAGCAGCTTAAACAGATACGAGCAGTACTTC.

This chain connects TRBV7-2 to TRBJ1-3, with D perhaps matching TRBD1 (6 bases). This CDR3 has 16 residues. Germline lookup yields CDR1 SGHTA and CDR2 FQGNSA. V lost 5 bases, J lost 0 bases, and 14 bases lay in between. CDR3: CASSQSQGSSGNTIYF. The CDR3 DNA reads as TGTGCCAGCAGCCAATCCCAGGGGAGCTCTGGAAACACCATATATTTT.

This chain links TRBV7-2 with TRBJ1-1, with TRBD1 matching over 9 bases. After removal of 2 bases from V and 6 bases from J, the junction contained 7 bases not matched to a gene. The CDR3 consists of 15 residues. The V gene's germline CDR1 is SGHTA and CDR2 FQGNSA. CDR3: CASSLRQGGSSEAFF. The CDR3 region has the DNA TGTGCCAGCAGCTTAAGACAGGGGGGATCTTCTGAAGCTTTCTTT.

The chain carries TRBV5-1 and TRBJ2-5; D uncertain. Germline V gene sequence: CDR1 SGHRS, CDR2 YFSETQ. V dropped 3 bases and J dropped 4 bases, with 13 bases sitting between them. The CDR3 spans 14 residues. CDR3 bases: TGCGCCAGCAGCTCATCAAGCGATCTAGAGACCCAGTACTTC. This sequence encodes CASSSSSDLETQYF. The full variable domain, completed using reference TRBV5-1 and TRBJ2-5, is KAGVTQTPRYLIKTRGQQVTLSCSPISGHRSVSWYQQTPGQGLQFLFEYFSETQRNKGNFPGRFSGRQFSNSRSEMNVSTLELGDSALYLCASSSSSDLETQYFGPGTRLLVL.

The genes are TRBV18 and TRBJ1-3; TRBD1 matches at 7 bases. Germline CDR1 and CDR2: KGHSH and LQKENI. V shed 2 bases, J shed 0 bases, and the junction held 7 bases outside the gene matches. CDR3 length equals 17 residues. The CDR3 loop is CASSPTGARSSGNTIYF. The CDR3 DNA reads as TGTGCCAGCTCACCAACAGGGGCGAGGAGCTCTGGAAACACCATATATTTT.

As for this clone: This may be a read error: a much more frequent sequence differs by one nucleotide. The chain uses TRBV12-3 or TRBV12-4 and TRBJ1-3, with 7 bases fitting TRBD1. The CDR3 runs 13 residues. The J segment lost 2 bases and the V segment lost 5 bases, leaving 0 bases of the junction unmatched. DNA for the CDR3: TGTGCCAGCAGTGGGACAGCTGGAAACACCATATATTTT. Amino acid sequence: CASSGTAGNTIYF.

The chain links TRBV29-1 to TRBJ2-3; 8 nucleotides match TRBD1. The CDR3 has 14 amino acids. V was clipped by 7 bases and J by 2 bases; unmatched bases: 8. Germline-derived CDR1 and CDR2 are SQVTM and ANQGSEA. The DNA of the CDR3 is TGCAGCGAAAGCAGGGGGCTTATCACAGATACGCAGTATTTT. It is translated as CSESRGLITDTQYF.

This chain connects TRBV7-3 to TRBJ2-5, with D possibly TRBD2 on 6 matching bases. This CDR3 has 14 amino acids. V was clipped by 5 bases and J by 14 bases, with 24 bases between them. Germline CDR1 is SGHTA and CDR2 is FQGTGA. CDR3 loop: CASSPSGTFGYVYF. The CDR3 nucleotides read TGTGCCAGCAGCCCGTCTGGGACTTTCGGTTACGTTTACTTC.